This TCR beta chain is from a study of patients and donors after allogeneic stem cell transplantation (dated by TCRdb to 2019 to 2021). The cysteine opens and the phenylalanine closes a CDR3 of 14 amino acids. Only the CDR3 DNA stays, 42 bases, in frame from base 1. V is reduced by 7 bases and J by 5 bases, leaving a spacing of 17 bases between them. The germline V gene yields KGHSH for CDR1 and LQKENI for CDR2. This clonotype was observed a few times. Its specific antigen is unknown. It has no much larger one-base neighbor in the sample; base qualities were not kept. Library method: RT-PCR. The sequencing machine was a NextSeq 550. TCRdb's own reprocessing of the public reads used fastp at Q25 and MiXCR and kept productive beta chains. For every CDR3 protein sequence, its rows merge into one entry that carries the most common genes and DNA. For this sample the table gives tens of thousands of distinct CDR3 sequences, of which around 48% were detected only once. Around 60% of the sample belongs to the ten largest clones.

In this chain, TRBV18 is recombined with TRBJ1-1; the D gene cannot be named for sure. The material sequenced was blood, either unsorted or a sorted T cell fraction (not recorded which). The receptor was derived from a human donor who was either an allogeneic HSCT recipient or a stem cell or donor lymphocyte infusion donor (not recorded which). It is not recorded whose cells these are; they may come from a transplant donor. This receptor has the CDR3 CASLSVIGKTEAFF. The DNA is TGTGCCAGCTTAAGCGTTATCGGGAAAACTGAAGCTTTCTTT.